Included here is one T cell receptor (beta chain) sequence, with context. Its antigen is undetermined. Constant-region reverse primers amplified full-length variable regions, followed by semi-nested Nested Universal Primer A PCR. TCRdb redid the calling of the 5' RACE reads with MiXCR, one entry per CDR3 protein. The data contain 5,500 to 8,500 distinct CDR3 sequences, 50% of them seen just once; the ten biggest clones take up over 2.5%. V dropped 3 bases and J dropped 6 bases, with 12 bases sitting between them. Per germline, CDR1 SEHNR and CDR2 FQNEAQ (reference sequence). The CDR3 has 14 amino acids. Broader study findings: Whole repertoires were not studied in the larger cohort, only one V-J beta rearrangement. Tumor Tregs overlapped most with tumor, then blood, naive CD4+ cells.

CD25-based Treg depletion was applied to purified naive CD4+ T cells. Sequenced input: naive CD4+ T cells sorted from a lymph node. The subset was: naive CD4+ T cells, CD4+CD45RA+CD25-. The receptor was derived from a female donor with breast cancer. The chain uses TRBV7-9 and TRBJ2-1; D remains ambiguous. The CDR3: CASSFGLSGNEQFF. The CDR3 DNA reads TGTGCCAGCAGCTTCGGGCTATCGGGCAATGAGCAGTTCTTC.